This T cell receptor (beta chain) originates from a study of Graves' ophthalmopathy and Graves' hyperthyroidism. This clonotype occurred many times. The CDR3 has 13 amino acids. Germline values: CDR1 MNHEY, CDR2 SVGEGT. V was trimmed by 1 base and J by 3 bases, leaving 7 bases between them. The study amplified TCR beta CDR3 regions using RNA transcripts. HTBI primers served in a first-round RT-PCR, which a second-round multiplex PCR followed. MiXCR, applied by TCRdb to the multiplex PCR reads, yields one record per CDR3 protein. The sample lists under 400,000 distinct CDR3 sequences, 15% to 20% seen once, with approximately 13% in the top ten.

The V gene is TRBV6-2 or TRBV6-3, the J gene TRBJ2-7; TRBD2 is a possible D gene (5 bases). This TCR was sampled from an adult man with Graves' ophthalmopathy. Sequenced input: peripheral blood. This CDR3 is CASSYYGNYEQYF. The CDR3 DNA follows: TGTGCCAGCAGTTACTACGGGAACTACGAGCAGTACTTC.